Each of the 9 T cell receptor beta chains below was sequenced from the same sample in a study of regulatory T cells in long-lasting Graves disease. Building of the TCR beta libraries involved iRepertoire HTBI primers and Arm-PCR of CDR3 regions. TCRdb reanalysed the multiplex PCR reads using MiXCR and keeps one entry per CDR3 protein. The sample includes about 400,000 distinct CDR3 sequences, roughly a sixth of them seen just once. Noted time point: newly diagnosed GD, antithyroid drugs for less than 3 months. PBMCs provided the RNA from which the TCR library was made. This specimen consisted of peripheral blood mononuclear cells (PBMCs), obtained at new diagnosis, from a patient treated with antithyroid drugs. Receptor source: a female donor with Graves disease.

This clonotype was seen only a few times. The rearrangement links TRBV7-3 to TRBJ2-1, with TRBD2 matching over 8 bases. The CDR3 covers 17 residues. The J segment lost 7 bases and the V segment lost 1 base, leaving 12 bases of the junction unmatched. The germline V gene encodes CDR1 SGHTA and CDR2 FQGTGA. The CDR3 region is CASSLSPSSGRDNEQFF. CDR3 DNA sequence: TGTGCCAGCAGCTTAAGTCCCTCCAGCGGGAGAGATAATGAGCAGTTCTTC.

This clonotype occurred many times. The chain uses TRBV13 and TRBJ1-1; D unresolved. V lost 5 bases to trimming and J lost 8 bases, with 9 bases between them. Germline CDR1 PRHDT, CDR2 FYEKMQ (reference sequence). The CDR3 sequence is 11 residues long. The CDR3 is CASSALREAFF. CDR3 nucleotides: TGTGCCAGCAGCGCCCTTAGGGAAGCTTTCTTT.

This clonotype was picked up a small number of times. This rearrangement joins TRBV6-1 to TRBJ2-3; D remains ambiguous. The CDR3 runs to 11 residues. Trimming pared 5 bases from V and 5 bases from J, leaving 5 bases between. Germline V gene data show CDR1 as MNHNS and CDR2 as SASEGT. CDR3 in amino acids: CASSRLDTQYF. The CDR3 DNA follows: TGTGCCAGCAGTCGGTTAGATACGCAGTATTTT.

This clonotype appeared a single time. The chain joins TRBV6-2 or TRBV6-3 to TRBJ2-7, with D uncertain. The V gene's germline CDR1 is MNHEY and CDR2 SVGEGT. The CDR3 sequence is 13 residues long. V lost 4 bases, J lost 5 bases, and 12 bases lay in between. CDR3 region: CASSWTFKDEQYF. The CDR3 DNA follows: TGTGCCAGCAGTTGGACCTTCAAGGACGAGCAGTACTTC.

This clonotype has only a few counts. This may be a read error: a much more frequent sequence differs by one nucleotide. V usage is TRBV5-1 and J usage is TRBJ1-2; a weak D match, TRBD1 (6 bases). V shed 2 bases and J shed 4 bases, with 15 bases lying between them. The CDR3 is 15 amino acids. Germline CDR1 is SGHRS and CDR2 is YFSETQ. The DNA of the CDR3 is TGCGCCAGCAGCTTACCGGGGGCGCGGAGCTATGGCTACACCTTC. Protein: CASSLPGARSYGYTF.

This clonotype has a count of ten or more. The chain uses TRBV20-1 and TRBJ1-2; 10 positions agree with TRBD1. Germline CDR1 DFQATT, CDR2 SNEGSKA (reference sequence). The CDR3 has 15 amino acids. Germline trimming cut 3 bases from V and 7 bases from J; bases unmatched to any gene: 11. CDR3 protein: CSASSGTGDSVGYTF. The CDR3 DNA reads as TGCAGTGCTAGCTCCGGGACAGGGGATTCGGTTGGCTACACCTTC.

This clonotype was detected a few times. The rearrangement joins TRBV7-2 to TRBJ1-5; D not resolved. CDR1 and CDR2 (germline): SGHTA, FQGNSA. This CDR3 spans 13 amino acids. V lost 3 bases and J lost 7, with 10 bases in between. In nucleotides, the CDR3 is TGTGCCAGCAGCTTTCAATCGGAACAGCCCCAGCATTTT. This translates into CASSFQSEQPQHF.

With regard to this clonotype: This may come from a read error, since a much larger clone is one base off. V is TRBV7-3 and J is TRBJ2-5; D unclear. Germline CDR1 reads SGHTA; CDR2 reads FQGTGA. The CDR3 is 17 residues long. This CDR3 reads CTSSLEAWYAEQETQYF. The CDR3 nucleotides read TGTACCAGCAGCTTAGAGGCTTGGTACGCAGAGCAAGAGACCCAGTACTTC.

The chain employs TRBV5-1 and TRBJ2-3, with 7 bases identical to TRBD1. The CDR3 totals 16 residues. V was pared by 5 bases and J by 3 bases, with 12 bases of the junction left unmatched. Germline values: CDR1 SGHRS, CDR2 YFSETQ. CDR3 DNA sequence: TGCGCCAGCAGGGCTGGGACAGCCGCTATGACAGATACGCAGTATTTT. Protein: CASRAGTAAMTDTQYF.